Presented here are 12 T cell receptor beta chains from one specimen sequenced in a study of blood T cell repertoires in COVID-19 (dated by TCRdb to the early 2020s). Library preparation was by the immunoSEQ multiplex PCR assay. In its TCRdb copy, this immuneACCESS table keeps in-frame sequences only and misses some clones. Where compared with another copy, unresolved V genes explain less than half of these, and the others have no known cause. In this sample the table shows some 140,000 clones, over 60% of which occur a single time. Around 12% of the sample lies in the top ten. The source material was peripheral blood. These receptors were obtained from an elderly man with acute or convalescent COVID-19.

The chain combines TRBV7-2 with TRBJ1-4; 7 bases are a match to TRBD1. V lost 3 bases to trimming and J lost 6 bases; unmatched junction nucleotides: 1. The germline V gene has CDR1 SGHTA and CDR2 FQGNSA. CDR3 length: 13 amino acids. CDR3 region: CASSFGTDEKLFF. As DNA, the CDR3 is TGTGCCAGCAGCTTCGGGACAGATGAAAAACTGTTTTTT.

The chain employs TRBV30 and TRBJ2-5; 10 bases align to TRBD2. The CDR3 runs to 11 residues. Trimming at V came to 8 bases and at J to 13 bases, leaving 10 bases not matched to a gene. Per the germline V gene, CDR1 is GTSNPN and CDR2 is SVGIG (reference sequence). The CDR3 DNA reads as TGTGCCATTCGGACTAGCGGACTTCCGTACTTC. Translated: CAIRTSGLPYF.

This clone was detected only a few times. The V call is TRBV6-5, the J call TRBJ1-6; TRBD1 matches 9 bases. V lost 6 bases to trimming and J lost 5 bases; unmatched junction nucleotides: 2. CDR1 and CDR2 (germline): MNHEY, SVGAGI. CDR3 length equals 14 residues. Here the CDR3 DNA reads TGTGCCAGCAGGCGGACAGGGGATAATTCACCCCTCCACTTT. Its translation is CASRRTGDNSPLHF.

The chain is built from TRBV7-2 and TRBJ2-6; D might be TRBD2 (5 bases). Germline assignment: CDR1 SGHTA and CDR2 FQGNSA. The germline V and J ends were trimmed by 2 bases and 0 bases, with 11 bases remaining between them. The CDR3 is made up of 17 amino acids. The CDR3 DNA reads as TGTGCCAGCAGCTTACGCTCGGGATTCTCTGGGGCCAACGTCCTGACTTTC. Translation: CASSLRSGFSGANVLTF.

This clone was seen a single time. The rearrangement uses TRBV13 and TRBJ2-1, with D tentatively TRBD1 (6 bases). The germline CDR1 and CDR2 sequences are PRHDT and FYEKMQ (reference sequence). The CDR3 loop spans 14 amino acids. The germline V and J ends were trimmed by 4 bases and 1 base, with 8 bases remaining between them. The CDR3 nucleotides read TGTGCCAGCAGCTCAGGACAGTCCTACAATGAGCAGTTCTTC. Amino acids: CASSSGQSYNEQFF.

The gene calls are TRBV4-1 and TRBJ2-3; 13 bases line up with TRBD2. The germline gives CDR1 MGHRA, CDR2 YSYEKL. This CDR3 comprises 17 residues. V was clipped by 4 bases and J by 1 base; unmatched bases: 5. CDR3 DNA: TGCGCCAGCAGCCTTGGACTAGCGGGGGTCCGCACAGATACGCAGTATTTT. Its translation: CASSLGLAGVRTDTQYF.

This chain links TRBV3-1 (or the pseudogene TRBV3-2) with TRBJ2-3; 12 bases fit TRBD2. The CDR3 length is 18 residues. The junction had 11 bases not matched to a gene; V was cut back by 4 bases and J by 3 bases. Germline-derived CDR1 and CDR2 are LGHDT and YNNKEL (reference sequence). The CDR3 nucleotides read TGTGCCAGCAGCCCTACCAGACTAGCGGGGGCAAAGACAGATACGCAGTATTTT. This encodes CASSPTRLAGAKTDTQYF.

The gene calls are TRBV2 and TRBJ2-3, with D possibly being TRBD2 (5 bases). V was shortened by 8 bases and J by 3 bases, with 9 bases between the two germline ends. CDR1 is SNHLY, CDR2 FYNNEI, per germline. This CDR3 spans 12 amino acids. CDR3 amino acids: CASVLDTDTQYF. DNA of the CDR3: TGTGCCAGCGTACTAGATACAGATACGCAGTATTTT.

This clone has ten or more counts. V and J are TRBV28 and TRBJ2-7, with 12 positions matching TRBD2. CDR3 length: 15 amino acids. V dropped 5 bases and J dropped 6; count of bases not matched to a gene: 8. CDR1 and CDR2 (germline): MDHEN, SYDVKM. CDR3 in amino acids: CASSARTSGVGEQYF. The CDR3 nucleotides read TGTGCCAGCAGTGCCCGGACTAGCGGGGTGGGCGAGCAGTACTTC.

This clone was detected a few times. V is TRBV7-2 and J is TRBJ2-5; 7 nucleotides agree with TRBD1. With 4 bases clipped from V and 4 bases from J, the junction kept 9 bases outside the gene matches. CDR1 and CDR2 (germline): SGHTA, FQGNSA. This CDR3 comprises 15 residues. CDR3 residues: CASSSGTVVGETQYF. CDR3 coding DNA: TGTGCCAGCAGCTCCGGGACAGTCGTAGGAGAGACCCAGTACTTC.

This clone was counted only a few times. V and J are TRBV6-2 or TRBV6-3 and TRBJ2-7; D remains unclear. Deletions cut 5 bases from V and 8 bases from J, with 13 bases between. Per germline, CDR1 MNHEY and CDR2 SVGEGT. The CDR3 has 12 residues. CDR3 sequence: CASSTPPHQQYF. The CDR3 DNA is TGTGCCAGCAGTACTCCTCCGCACCAGCAGTACTTC.

The sample holds one count of this clone. The chain links TRBV19 to TRBJ1-4, with TRBD1 identical over 10 bases. The CDR3 is made up of 17 amino acids. Unmatched junction bases numbered 7, after V lost 4 bases and J lost 2 bases. In germline, CDR1 is LNHDA, CDR2 SQIVND (reference sequence). CDR3 nucleotides: TGTGCCAGTAGTAGACGACAGGGGGCGCGGACTAATGAAAAACTGTTTTTT. Its protein product is CASSRRQGARTNEKLFF.